This paragraph reports one T cell receptor beta chain. Its antigen is as yet unknown. PCR used 60 Vbeta primers and 13 Jbeta primers. Clones were read by immunoSEQ multiplex PCR, and TCRdb kept only the in-frame ones, dropping some. The sample has 110,000 or so clones, 70% to 85% seen once; the top ten hold roughly 2.6%. This sample is part of a study of cytomegalovirus exposure and HLA in healthy donors. Overall study: Most donors, around 81% of a few hundred genotyped, fell in the Caucasian-associated ancestry cluster. Broader study findings: Later analysis placed DRB1 highest and HLA-C lowest in TCR association rates, which differed by HLA locus.

In germline, CDR1 is SGHRS, CDR2 YFSETQ. V lost 3 bases and J 2 bases, leaving 11 bases between the germline ends. This CDR3 is 14 amino acids long. Specimen: PBMCs. The source is a young woman in good health and CMV-seronegative. The rearrangement uses TRBV5-1 and TRBJ1-2; a possible D gene is TRBD1 (5 bases). This CDR3 is CASSSGQDNYGYTF. The CDR3 coding sequence is TGCGCCAGCAGCTCCGGACAAGACAACTATGGCTACACCTTC.